The entry below describes one T cell receptor beta chain. As processed by the authors: Reference gene primer amplification gave estimated nucleated cell counts. Produced via immunoSEQ multiplex PCR; TCRdb's table is partial and in-frame only. D and trimming were read from the DNA, whereas the V and J calls and clone size are those reported in that table. Of hundreds of thousands of clones listed, around 91% are singletons. This sample is drawn from a study of blood T cell repertoires in COVID-19. The recovered donors of Cohort 3 showed two negative PCRs, clearance, or symptom resolution. The origin of this receptor is a man aged 18 to 29 who had recovered from COVID-19. The sample comprised PBMCs or T cells enriched from blood (not recorded which).

CDR3 nucleotide sequence: TGTGCCAGCAGACCCGAGGGCCTGGGCAGCTATGGCTACACCTTC. It translates to CASRPEGLGSYGYTF. The chain carries TRBV7-3 and TRBJ1-2, with D uncertain. This CDR3 is 15 amino acids long. The germline V and J ends were trimmed by 6 bases and 4 bases, with 18 bases remaining between them. CDR1 is SGHTA and CDR2 is FQGTGA in the germline V gene.